This T cell receptor (beta chain) is from a study of identical twins' blood T cells (dated by TCRdb to about 2013). Some background on the complete study: The approximately twelve libraries, six for the alpha chain and six for the beta chain, yielded about 48 million Illumina reads in total. TCR alpha and beta chain repertoires of three pairs of monozygous twins were compared using next-generation sequencing to assess genetic influence on repertoire formation.

The germline V gene sets CDR1 to LGHNA and CDR2 to YSLEER. V is shortened by 4 bases, J by 4 bases, and the region joining them spans 16 bases. Taken from cysteine to phenylalanine, the CDR3 has 15 residues. This entry keeps only the CDR3 DNA: 45 bases, framed from base 1. In the case of this clonotype: This receptor's antigen is unknown. Nothing much larger sits one base from this clone, and base qualities are not available.

The method was 5' RACE. This sample was sequenced with an Illumina Genome Analyzer IIx. RNA-based TCR cDNA libraries were prepared by a previously described protocol with several modifications. To prevent cross-contamination, sample-specific barcodes were introduced on both ends of each TCR cDNA library during cDNA synthesis and amplification. The published analysis was carried out like this. Between about 95,000 and nearly 500,000 clonotypes were identified per individual, and roughly 2 to 4 million CDR3-containing reads were obtained per library. Reads carrying improper barcode index combinations were removed, after which the MiTCR software was used to build a cloneset for each library. While assembling CDR3 clonotypes, MiTCR corrected PCR and sequencing errors and either filtered or rescued low-quality reads. Artificial out-of-frame clonotypes were removed by being mapped to in-frame sequences, with one indel in the CDR3 allowed. V and J gene usage similarity between donors was measured as Jensen-Shannon divergence divided by mean entropy. TCRdb trimmed the raw reads at Q25, called clones with MiXCR and kept productive beta chains. Entries that share a CDR3 protein sequence are merged under the most common genes and DNA. The V and J calls and clone size come from TCRdb's table, not from the authors' own analysis. The sample has fewer than 450,000 distinct CDR3 sequences on record, approximately 30% of them singletons. Roughly 5.5% of the sample goes to the ten largest clones.

Six healthy women forming three monozygous twin pairs were used as donors. All three twin pairs had been raised together and were thought likely to have encountered the same vaccines and infectious agents. TCR cDNA libraries were prepared from RNA that had been isolated from peripheral blood mononuclear cells. Points the paper makes about the study in general: Independent studies were stated to be required to validate the proposed role of the TCRalpha J segment in MHC recognition during thymic selection. Twin pairs were reported to be markedly more alike in V gene usage than unrelated donors were, even when looking at non-selected out-of-frame TCRbeta clonotypes. Because the twins were raised together, environmental influences could not be ruled out as an explanation for the similarity between twins. How many CDR3 clonotypes two donors shared depended mainly on the product of their cloneset sizes, and the twins did not clearly stray from this trend. Among the most abundant TCRbeta clonotypes, more CDR3 sequences were shared by each donor with her twin than with unrelated donors.

This clonotype was sampled from a woman between 18 and 55 years old in good health. What was sequenced was PBMCs. The V and J genes are TRBV4-3 and TRBJ1-2; too little of a D gene remains to name it. CDR3 protein: CASSPWAAPSYGYTF. The bases are TGCGCCAGCAGCCCATGGGCGGCCCCAAGCTATGGCTACACCTTC.